These 30 T cell receptor beta chains originate from one sample sequenced in a study of T cells in Graves' hyperthyroidism and ophthalmopathy. Amplified regions were TCR beta CDR3 sequences from RNA transcripts. With the HTBI primer set, the TCR CDR3 went through a first round of RT-PCR. Via MiXCR, TCRdb re-called the multiplex PCR reads, giving one row per CDR3 protein. The profile shows about 500,000 distinct CDR3 sequences, about 16% of them singletons. The specimen sequenced was blood. The receptors were sampled from a woman aged 30 to 39 with Graves' ophthalmopathy.

This clonotype was detected ten times or more. The chain uses TRBV6-1 and TRBJ1-2; D gene ambiguous. Germline V gene sequence: CDR1 MNHNS, CDR2 SASEGT. The CDR3 consists of 14 residues. V gave up 8 bases and J gave up 4 bases, with 17 bases separating them. The CDR3 DNA reads as TGTGCCAGCGAAGAACGGACGGACGGCTATGGCTACACCTTC. Translating gives CASEERTDGYGYTF.

This clonotype was detected only a few times. V is TRBV2 and J is TRBJ1-6, with a tentative D call TRBD1 (5 bases). CDR3 length equals 14 residues. V lost 3 bases and J 8 bases, leaving 11 bases between the germline ends. Per the germline V gene, CDR1 is SNHLY and CDR2 is FYNNEI. CDR3 DNA: TGTGCCAGCAGTGATCGGCAGGGTGATTCACCCCTCCACTTT. As protein: CASSDRQGDSPLHF.

In its sample, this clonotype was seen a few times. The chain employs TRBV28 and TRBJ2-7; D call uncertain. Trimming stripped 4 bases from V and 2 bases from J, with 9 bases between. This CDR3 has 13 residues. Per the germline V gene, CDR1 is MDHEN and CDR2 is SYDVKM. This CDR3 reads CASSSWHPYEQYF. As DNA, the CDR3 is TGTGCCAGCAGTTCTTGGCACCCCTACGAGCAGTACTTC.

This clonotype occurred many times. The rearrangement uses TRBV5-1 and TRBJ2-7; TRBD1 agrees at 8 bases. V dropped 4 bases and J dropped 6; count of bases not matched to a gene: 12. Germline CDR1 is SGHRS and CDR2 is YFSETQ. The CDR3 is 15 amino acids. The chain's CDR3 is CASSQTGQGGGEQYF. Here the CDR3 DNA reads TGCGCCAGCAGCCAAACTGGACAGGGAGGTGGCGAGCAGTACTTC.

This clonotype appeared a single time. The chain uses TRBV6-1 and TRBJ2-1, with 14 bases that match TRBD2. CDR3 size: 20 residues. V lost 5 bases, J lost 1 base, and 13 bases stayed unmatched. The germline V gene has CDR1 MNHNS and CDR2 SASEGT. This CDR3 reads CASSPPLNGTSGGSYNEQFF. The CDR3 DNA reads TGTGCCAGCAGTCCACCTCTTAACGGGACTAGCGGGGGATCCTACAATGAGCAGTTCTTC.

This clonotype has a count of ten or more. The chain links TRBV12-3 or TRBV12-4 to TRBJ2-1; D gene ambiguous. The CDR3 is 16 residues long. V shed 3 bases and J shed 0 bases, with 12 bases lying between them. CDR3 DNA sequence: TGTGCCAGCAGTTTTTCAGTCCGTAGCTCCTACAATGAGCAGTTCTTC. Protein: CASSFSVRSSYNEQFF.

The chain carries TRBV28 and TRBJ2-3, with a possible D match to TRBD1 (6 bases). V lost 3 bases and J 4 bases, leaving 14 bases between the germline ends. Germline loops: CDR1 MDHEN, CDR2 SYDVKM. The CDR3 totals 15 residues. CDR3 protein: CASSLAGVGADTQYF. CDR3 coding DNA: TGTGCCAGCAGTTTGGCAGGGGTAGGTGCAGATACGCAGTATTTT.

This clonotype has just a few counts. The V gene is TRBV27, the J gene TRBJ2-5; D is unresolved. Germline assignment: CDR1 MNHEY and CDR2 SMNVEV (reference sequence). Trimming took off 6 bases at V and 3 bases at J, with 8 bases between the two ends. The CDR3 runs 12 residues. CDR3 sequence (DNA): TGTGCCAGCAGGAACCCTAAAGAGACCCAGTACTTC. Residues: CASRNPKETQYF.

This clonotype was seen repeatedly, ten times or more. The rearrangement uses TRBV6-2 or TRBV6-3 and TRBJ2-5; D is unclear. Germline-derived CDR1 and CDR2 are MNHEY and SVGEGT. Deletions cut 0 bases from V and 1 base from J, with 6 bases between. This CDR3 spans 14 amino acids. CDR3 DNA: TGTGCCAGCAGTTACTCTCCTAGCCAAGAGACCCAGTACTTC. Amino acid sequence: CASSYSPSQETQYF.

The V gene is TRBV27, the J gene TRBJ1-3; D gene ambiguous. The CDR3 length is 15 residues. V lost 5 bases and J 0 bases, leaving 11 bases between the germline ends. Germline V gene lookup returns CDR1 MNHEY and CDR2 SMNVEV (reference sequence). The chain's CDR3 is CASSKGRHSGNTIYF. The DNA of the CDR3 is TGTGCCAGCAGTAAAGGACGTCACTCTGGAAACACCATATATTTT.

The rearrangement links TRBV11-3 to TRBJ2-1; D is possibly TRBD1 (6 bases). Germline-derived CDR1 and CDR2 are SGHNT and YENEEA. CDR3 length: 14 amino acids. V lost 5 bases to trimming and J lost 5 bases, with 13 bases between them. CDR3 DNA sequence: TGTGCCAGCAGCCAAACAGGGTCTCACAATGAGCAGTTCTTC. Amino acids: CASSQTGSHNEQFF.

The chain links TRBV10-2 to TRBJ2-2; TRBD1 matches at 9 bases. The CDR3 has 16 residues. Germline loops: CDR1 WSHSY, CDR2 SAAADI. J gave up 5 bases and V 6 bases, and 10 bases lay outside the gene matches. CDR3 coding DNA: TGCGCCAGCAGGAACACAGGGGGCGCAAGGACCGGGGAGCTGTTTTTT. Translated, it gives CASRNTGGARTGELFF.

The sample holds a few counts of this clonotype. This chain connects TRBV7-3 to TRBJ2-7, with D unclear. V was pared by 3 bases and J by 1 base, with 13 bases between. CDR1 is SGHTA, CDR2 FQGTGA, per germline. This CDR3 contains 15 residues. CDR3 sequence: CASSFTNGPSYEQYF. The DNA of the CDR3 is TGTGCCAGCAGCTTTACGAACGGGCCTTCCTACGAGCAGTACTTC.

The rearrangement joins TRBV20-1 to TRBJ2-3; 10 positions agree with TRBD2. The J segment lost 2 bases and the V segment lost 3 bases, leaving 5 bases of the junction unmatched. The length of the CDR3 is 15 residues. The germline V gene encodes CDR1 DFQATT and CDR2 SNEGSKA (reference sequence). CDR3 amino acids: CSARPSGRPTDTQYF. For the CDR3, the DNA is TGCAGTGCTAGGCCTAGCGGGAGACCCACAGATACGCAGTATTTT.

The chain employs TRBV28 and TRBJ2-2; TRBD1 is a possible D gene (6 bases). The CDR3 is made up of 15 amino acids. Trimming pared 4 bases from V and 2 bases from J, leaving 11 bases between. CDR1 and CDR2 (germline): MDHEN, SYDVKM. CDR3 loop: CASSSPGHNTGELFF. The CDR3 nucleotides read TGTGCCAGCAGTTCCCCGGGACACAACACCGGGGAGCTGTTTTTT. Supplemented by reference TRBV28 and TRBJ2-2, the full variable domain reads DVKVTQSSRYLVKRTGEKVFLECVQDMDHENMFWYRQDPGLGLRLIYFSYDVKMKEKGDIPEGYSVSREKKERFSLILESASTNQTSMYLCASSSPGHNTGELFFGEGSRLTVL.

This clonotype appeared many times. The V gene is TRBV3-1, the J gene TRBJ1-1; D remains unclear. Looked up from germline, CDR1 is LGHDT and CDR2 is YNNKEL (reference sequence). Trimming took off 1 base at V and 3 bases at J, with 6 bases between the two ends. The CDR3 totals 13 residues. CDR3 in DNA: TGTGCCAGCAGCCAAGCAGGTTACACTGAAGCTTTCTTT. Its translation: CASSQAGYTEAFF.

This clonotype appeared many times. The chain carries TRBV20-1 and TRBJ2-7; the match to TRBD1 covers 7 bases. The CDR3 loop spans 13 amino acids. From germline, CDR1 is DFQATT and CDR2 SNEGSKA (reference sequence). V lost 5 bases and J lost 5; bases outside the gene matches: 9. CDR3 loop: CSACGQAPDEQYF. The CDR3 bases are TGCAGTGCTTGCGGACAGGCCCCCGACGAGCAGTACTTC.

This clonotype was found a few times. This rearrangement joins TRBV6-2 or TRBV6-3 to TRBJ2-3, with unresolved D. The CDR3 totals 18 residues. Trimming left V 6 bases short and J 0 bases short, with 22 bases between. Germline lookup yields CDR1 MNHEY and CDR2 SVGEGT. The CDR3 here is CASRDLGFGIWSTDTQYF. The CDR3 DNA follows: TGTGCCAGCAGGGACCTTGGCTTTGGCATATGGAGCACAGATACGCAGTATTTT.

This clonotype was seen at least ten times. The DNA of the CDR3 is TGTGCCAGCAGCAGTTATGGCGGATCCTCCTACGAGCAGTACTTC. Its translation: CASSSYGGSSYEQYF. The chain employs TRBV27 and TRBJ2-7, with D hard to call. Per germline, CDR1 MNHEY and CDR2 SMNVEV (reference sequence). Deletions cut 6 bases from V and 0 bases from J, with 15 bases between. The CDR3 has 15 residues.

The rearrangement uses TRBV19 and TRBJ2-7, with D perhaps matching TRBD1 or TRBD2 (7 bases each). Germline V gives CDR1 LNHDA, CDR2 SQIVND (reference sequence). V shed 6 bases and J shed 6 bases, with 33 bases lying between them. This CDR3 region has 19 residues. CDR3 nucleotide sequence: TGTGCCAGTAGACTCAGGGGGTCAGGCCCAGGAGCGGGACTGTGCGAGCAGTACTTC. As protein: CASRLRGSGPGAGLCEQYF.

This rearrangement joins TRBV7-9 to TRBJ2-2; D is unclear. The germline V gene has CDR1 SEHNR and CDR2 FQNEAQ (reference sequence). The length of the CDR3 is 13 residues. V lost 4 bases, J lost 2 bases, and 5 bases lay in between. CDR3 bases: TGTGCCAGCAGCTGGGCAAACACCGGGGAGCTGTTTTTT. Translated, it gives CASSWANTGELFF.

The chain joins TRBV6-9 to TRBJ2-7, with D possibly being TRBD2 (6 bases). CDR1 is MNHGY, CDR2 SVAAGI, per germline. The CDR3 has 15 amino acids. Trimming stripped 3 bases from V and 2 bases from J, with 14 bases between. CDR3 bases: TGTGCCAGCAGTTACAGCGGGCGGCCGCCCTACGAGCAGTACTTC. Its translation: CASSYSGRPPYEQYF.

The V gene is TRBV29-1, the J gene TRBJ2-1; TRBD2 agrees at 11 bases. Germline V lookup: CDR1 SQVTM, CDR2 ANQGSEA. With 7 bases clipped from V and 0 bases from J, the junction kept 11 bases outside the gene matches. The CDR3 is made up of 17 amino acids. Here the CDR3 reads CSGITSGSVPSYNEQFF. In DNA form, the CDR3 reads TGCAGCGGAATCACTAGCGGGAGTGTCCCCTCCTACAATGAGCAGTTCTTC.

The chain joins TRBV14 to TRBJ1-1, with D possibly matching TRBD1 (5 bases). The CDR3 totals 16 residues. Trimming cost V 4 bases and J 0 bases, with 15 bases left between them. Germline loops: CDR1 SGHDN, CDR2 FVKESK. The CDR3 spells CASSPLKAGLNTEAFF. In DNA, the CDR3 is TGTGCCAGCAGCCCCCTAAAGGCAGGGTTGAACACTGAAGCTTTCTTT.

The table lists this clonotype with many counts. V is TRBV18 and J is TRBJ2-5; 7 positions match TRBD2. This CDR3 comprises 16 residues. V trimming: 6 bases; J trimming: 5 bases; junction bases outside the gene matches: 15. Germline V CDR1 and CDR2: KGHSH, LQKENI. The CDR3 region has the DNA TGTGCCAGCTCCATCTCACTTGCGGGGGTCGGCGAGACCCAGTACTTC. This sequence encodes CASSISLAGVGETQYF.

The V and J genes are TRBV7-9 and TRBJ2-3, with a weak D call TRBD2 (5 bases). The germline gives CDR1 SEHNR, CDR2 FQNEAQ (reference sequence). V lost 8 bases and J lost 5, with 14 bases in between. This CDR3 has 13 amino acids. The CDR3 loop is CASGRDGRDTQYF. The CDR3 region has the DNA TGTGCCAGCGGTAGGGATGGGAGAGATACGCAGTATTTT.

The CDR3 bases are TGTGCCAGTAGTCCCTCTAGCGCTCAAGAGACCCAGTACTTC. It encodes CASSPSSAQETQYF. The gene calls are TRBV19 and TRBJ2-5; a weak D match, TRBD2 (6 bases). The CDR3 runs 14 residues. Trimming cost V 5 bases and J 2 bases, with 12 bases left between them. The germline CDR1 and CDR2 sequences are LNHDA and SQIVND (reference sequence).

This clonotype came up many times. The J gene is TRBJ2-5, the V gene TRBV6-2 or TRBV6-3; 9 bases are a match to TRBD2. The CDR3 is 16 residues long. Losses at the gene ends were 0 bases for V and 3 bases for J; bases not matched to a gene: 5. Germline V lookup: CDR1 MNHEY, CDR2 SVGEGT. CDR3: CASSYSLAGDKETQYF. The CDR3 nucleotides read TGTGCCAGCAGTTACTCTTTAGCGGGGGACAAAGAGACCCAGTACTTC.

This clonotype was seen a few times. The chain couples TRBV6-1 to TRBJ2-1, with TRBD2 identical over 8 bases. This CDR3 has 16 amino acids. The J segment lost 2 bases and the V segment lost 6 bases, leaving 9 bases of the junction unmatched. CDR1 and CDR2 from the germline V gene are MNHNS and SASEGT. CDR3 sequence (DNA): TGTGCCAGCAGCCCAAAATTCGGGGGGGCCTACAATGAGCAGTTCTTC. Translated, it gives CASSPKFGGAYNEQFF.

This clonotype has ten or more counts. V gene TRBV30 combines with J gene TRBJ1-1; 8 bases match TRBD1. Germline trimming cut 2 bases from V and 0 bases from J; bases unmatched to any gene: 11. The germline V gene has CDR1 GTSNPN and CDR2 SVGIG (reference sequence). The CDR3 has 17 amino acids. The CDR3 region has the DNA TGTGCCTGGAGTTTCGGTAAGACAGGGGCAATGAACACTGAAGCTTTCTTT. This gives the protein CAWSFGKTGAMNTEAFF.